The rows below give T cell receptor beta chains drawn from one sample of a study of tumor-infiltrating lymphocytes in primary liver carcinoma. TCRdb independently ran MiXCR on the multiplex PCR reads; one entry per CDR3 protein. Of some 180,000 distinct CDR3 sequences in the sample, roughly 80% were seen once. The specimen was tumor tissue from primary liver carcinoma. Receptor source: a man aged 40-49 years with primary liver carcinoma and hepatitis B virus infection. Both conserved end residues are part of each CDR3. D genes are given only for firm matches. Clone sizes are given selectively: once, few, many, or a class where the clone is expanded.

v_gene: TRBV6-2/TRBV6-3
len: 14
j_gene: TRBJ2-7
abundance: NA
d_gene: TRBD2
CDR3nt: TGTACCAGCAGACTAACGGGAGGGACCTACGAGCAGTACTTC
CDR3aa: CTSRLTGGTYEQYF

v_gene: TRBV28
len: 14
j_gene: TRBJ1-1
abundance: NA
d_gene: NA
CDR3nt: TGTGCCAGCAGACTCTCGAGAGCGACGATTGAAGCTTTCTTT
CDR3aa: CASRLSRATIEAFF

v_gene: TRBV6-1
len: 15
j_gene: TRBJ2-2
abundance: NA
d_gene: NA
CDR3nt: TGTGCCACAGGGTGGCACACTAAGAACACCGGGGAGCTATTTTTT
CDR3aa: CATGWHTKNTGELFF

v_gene: TRBV14
len: 13
j_gene: TRBJ2-7
abundance: NA
d_gene: NA
CDR3nt: TGTGCCAGCAGCCAAGATCAGGAACGGAAGCAGTACTTT
CDR3aa: CASSQDQERKQYF

v_gene: TRBV29-1
len: 15
j_gene: TRBJ2-2
abundance: NA
d_gene: NA
CDR3nt: TGCAGCGTTGTAGTGGGAATCGTGAACACCGGGAAGCTATTTTTT
CDR3aa: CSVVVGIVNTGKLFF

v_gene: TRBV7-9
len: 13
j_gene: TRBJ1-1
abundance: NA
d_gene: NA
CDR3nt: TGTGCCAGCAACTTGGGGGTTGAAACTGAAGCTTTATTT
CDR3aa: CASNLGVETEALF

v_gene: TRBV11-2
len: 13
j_gene: TRBJ2-1
abundance: NA
d_gene: NA
CDR3nt: TGTGCCAGCAGCTTAGTACTAGCCGGTGAGCAAGTCTTC
CDR3aa: CASSLVLAGEQVF

v_gene: TRBV29-1
len: 15
j_gene: TRBJ2-3
abundance: NA
d_gene: NA
CDR3nt: TGCAGCACCCGGCCGCGGGACAGTAGCACAGATACGCAGTATTTT
CDR3aa: CSTRPRDSSTDTQYF

v_gene: TRBV11-2
len: 15
j_gene: TRBJ2-4
abundance: few
d_gene: NA
CDR3nt: TGTGCCAGTACCACTTCTGCGGTAGCCAAAAACATTAAGTACTTC
CDR3aa: CASTTSAVAKNIKYF

v_gene: TRBV6-5
len: 13
j_gene: TRBJ2-7
abundance: NA
d_gene: TRBD1
CDR3nt: TGTGCCATTAGGGGGACAGGCGAGTACGAGCAGTACTTC
CDR3aa: CAIRGTGEYEQYF

v_gene: TRBV5-1
len: 14
j_gene: TRBJ2-3
abundance: NA
d_gene: NA
CDR3nt: TGCGCCAGCAGCTTAGGACATAACACAGATACGCAGTGTTTT
CDR3aa: CASSLGHNTDTQCF

v_gene: TRBV12-3/TRBV12-4
len: 15
j_gene: TRBJ1-1
abundance: many
d_gene: TRBD1
CDR3nt: TGTGCCAGCAGCCCCGTCGCAGGGGGGAACACTGAAGCTTTCTTT
CDR3aa: CASSPVAGGNTEAFF

v_gene: TRBV29-1
len: 16
j_gene: TRBJ2-7
abundance: few
d_gene: NA
CDR3nt: TGCAGCGTCATGACATCTGGGACCGGCACTCCCTATGAGCACTACTTC
CDR3aa: CSVMTSGTGTPYEHYF

v_gene: TRBV6-6
len: 15
j_gene: TRBJ1-5
abundance: NA
d_gene: NA
CDR3nt: TGTGCCAGCAGTCTAAGTCCGACGGGGGAACAGCCCCAGCATTTT
CDR3aa: CASSLSPTGEQPQHF

v_gene: TRBV5-4
len: 15
j_gene: TRBJ2-1
abundance: NA
d_gene: NA
CDR3nt: TGTGCCAGCAACGCGGATAGTGGGGCCTACAATGAGAAGTTCTTC
CDR3aa: CASNADSGAYNEKFF

v_gene: TRBV12-3/TRBV12-4
len: 15
j_gene: TRBJ2-2
abundance: NA
d_gene: TRBD1
CDR3nt: TGTGCCAGTAGTCTGGGCAGGGGGCCGACCGGGGGGCTGTTTTTT
CDR3aa: CASSLGRGPTGGLFF

v_gene: TRBV11-2
len: 13
j_gene: TRBJ1-2
abundance: NA
d_gene: TRBD1
CDR3nt: TGTTCCAGCATTTTTGACAGGGCAGGGGGCTACACCTTC
CDR3aa: CSSIFDRAGGYTF

v_gene: TRBV6-2/TRBV6-3
len: 11
j_gene: TRBJ2-5
abundance: NA
d_gene: NA
CDR3nt: TGTGCCAGCAGTTCGGGAGATACCCAGTACTTC
CDR3aa: CASSSGDTQYF

v_gene: TRBV6-6
len: 15
j_gene: TRBJ1-6
abundance: NA
d_gene: TRBD1
CDR3nt: TGTGCCAGCAGTTTAGGGACAGGGGGCAATTCATCCCTCCACTTT
CDR3aa: CASSLGTGGNSSLHF

v_gene: TRBV2
len: 13
j_gene: TRBJ2-3
abundance: NA
d_gene: NA
CDR3nt: TGTGCCAGCAGAGATGACCATGGAGATACGCAGTATTTT
CDR3aa: CASRDDHGDTQYF

v_gene: TRBV29-1
len: 13
j_gene: TRBJ2-7
abundance: NA
d_gene: TRBD2
CDR3nt: TGCAGCGCGGCGGCGGGAGGGGGATACGAGCACTATTTC
CDR3aa: CSAAAGGGYEHYF

v_gene: TRBV12-3/TRBV12-4
len: 13
j_gene: TRBJ2-7
abundance: NA
d_gene: NA
CDR3nt: TGTGCCAGCAGTTTCGAGCACGCCTACGAGCAGTACTTC
CDR3aa: CASSFEHAYEQYF

v_gene: TRBV6-1
len: 16
j_gene: TRBJ1-4
abundance: NA
d_gene: NA
CDR3nt: TGTGTCAGTAGTGAAGCGGGTATTGCAACTAATGAAAGACTGTTTTTT
CDR3aa: CVSSEAGIATNERLFF

v_gene: TRBV13
len: 12
j_gene: TRBJ2-7
abundance: NA
d_gene: NA
CDR3nt: TGTGCCAGCAGCTTGGGGAGTAGCGACCAGTACTTC
CDR3aa: CASSLGSSDQYF

v_gene: TRBV5-4
len: 13
j_gene: TRBJ2-3
abundance: NA
d_gene: NA
CDR3nt: TGTGCCAACAGCGAAACACGGAGCGATACGCAGTATTTT
CDR3aa: CANSETRSDTQYF

v_gene: TRBV12-3/TRBV12-4
len: 15
j_gene: TRBJ2-1
abundance: NA
d_gene: NA
CDR3nt: TGTGCCAGCAGTTTCGTGGTAACCTCCTACAATGAGCAGTTCTTC
CDR3aa: CASSFVVTSYNEQFF

v_gene: TRBV25-1
len: 16
j_gene: TRBJ2-1
abundance: NA
d_gene: TRBD2
CDR3nt: TGTGCCAGAAGTGACACGACTAGCGGGGGGTACAATGAGCAGTTCTTC
CDR3aa: CARSDTTSGGYNEQFF

v_gene: TRBV11-2
len: 13
j_gene: TRBJ2-7
abundance: NA
d_gene: NA
CDR3nt: TGTGCCAGCAGCTTATGTGGGCGGGTCCATCAGTACTTC
CDR3aa: CASSLCGRVHQYF